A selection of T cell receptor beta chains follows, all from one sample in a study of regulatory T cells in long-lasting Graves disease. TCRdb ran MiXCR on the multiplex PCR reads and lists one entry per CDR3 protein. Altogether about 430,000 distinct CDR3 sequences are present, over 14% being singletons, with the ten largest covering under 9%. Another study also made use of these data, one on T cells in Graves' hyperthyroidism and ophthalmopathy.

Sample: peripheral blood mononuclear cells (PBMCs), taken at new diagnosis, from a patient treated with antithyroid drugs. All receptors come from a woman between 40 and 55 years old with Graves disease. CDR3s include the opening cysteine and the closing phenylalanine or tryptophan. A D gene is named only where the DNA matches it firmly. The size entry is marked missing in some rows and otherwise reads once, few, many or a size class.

CASSLAGGPSEQFF | TGTGCCAGCAGCTTAGCGGGAGGGCCCTCTGAGCAGTTCTTC | TRBJ2-1 | TRBD2 | many | TRBV7-3
CASSQDGTEDNEQFF | TGTGCCAGCAGCCAAGATGGGACAGAAGACAATGAGCAGTTCTTC | TRBJ2-1 | TRBD1 | NA | TRBV3-1
CASFPGGAGANVLTF | TGTGCCAGCTTCCCAGGGGGCGCTGGGGCCAACGTCCTGACTTTC | TRBJ2-6 | TRBD1 | NA | TRBV6-1
CASKSLQETQYF | TGTGCCAGCAAAAGCCTCCAAGAGACCCAGTACTTC | TRBJ2-5 | NA | many | TRBV7-2
CASSSGLVGGELFF | TGTGCCAGCAGTTCGGGACTTGTGGGCGGGGAGCTGTTTTTT | TRBJ2-2 | NA | NA | TRBV27
CASSLVHQETQYF | TGTGCCAGCAGTTTGGTGCACCAAGAGACCCAGTACTTC | TRBJ2-5 | NA | many | TRBV6-5
CASSGWGKGTDTQYF | TGCGCCAGCAGTGGTTGGGGAAAAGGCACAGATACGCAGTATTTT | TRBJ2-3 | NA | NA | TRBV10-2
CASRAGTGPPRRKLFF | TGTGCCAGCAGAGCCGGGACAGGGCCCCCGAGAAGAAAACTGTTTTTT | TRBJ1-4 | TRBD1 | many | TRBV27
CASSQRTPWQFF | TGTGCCAGCAGCCAAAGGACCCCTTGGCAGTTCTTC | TRBJ2-1 | NA | many | TRBV12-3/TRBV12-4
CASSWGRGTMNTEAFF | TGTGCCAGCAGCTGGGGAAGGGGGACCATGAACACTGAAGCTTTCTTT | TRBJ1-1 | NA | few | TRBV6-2/TRBV6-3
CASSLVAVGKHSYEQYF | TGTGCCAGCAGCTTAGTTGCGGTAGGGAAACACTCCTACGAGCAGTACTTC | TRBJ2-7 | NA | NA | TRBV5-6
CASSRGTSVRGEQYF | TGTGCCAGCAGCCGCGGAACTAGCGTCCGGGGGGAGCAGTACTTC | TRBJ2-7 | TRBD2 | many | TRBV7-4
CASSLGGRTINEQFF | TGTGCCAGCAGCTTAGGTGGTAGGACAATTAATGAGCAGTTCTTC | TRBJ2-1 | NA | many | TRBV7-6
CASSGRVLLGEQYF | TGTGCCAGCAGCGGCCGGGTCCTCCTGGGCGAGCAGTACTTC | TRBJ2-7 | NA | NA | TRBV5-5
CASSIRGFGAYEQYF | TGTGCCAGCAGTATCCGGGGATTCGGAGCCTACGAGCAGTACTTC | TRBJ2-7 | NA | few | TRBV27
CASSEQTDNEKLFF | TGTGCCAGCAGCGAGCAGACAGATAATGAAAAACTGTTTTTT | TRBJ1-4 | NA | NA | TRBV9
CASSLKVEQFF | TGTGCCAGCAGTCTAAAAGTCGAGCAGTTCTTC | TRBJ2-1 | NA | many | TRBV12-3/TRBV12-4
CASSSTGVTEAFF | TGTGCCAGCTCATCAACAGGGGTCACTGAAGCTTTCTTT | TRBJ1-1 | TRBD1 | many | TRBV18
CSLEGSVDYGYTF | TGCAGTCTCGAGGGAAGCGTGGACTATGGCTACACCTTC | TRBJ1-2 | NA | few | TRBV20-1
CASSDSPGSGSPLHF | TGTGCCAGCAGTGACTCGCCGGGGTCGGGGTCACCCCTCCACTTT | TRBJ1-6 | NA | few | TRBV6-4
CASSLIPVAGASTNEQFF | TGTGCCAGCAGCTTAATTCCCGTCGCGGGAGCCTCTACAAATGAGCAGTTCTTC | TRBJ2-1 | TRBD2 | few | TRBV7-3
CSARLAGAREQFF | TGCAGTGCTCGACTAGCCGGGGCACGGGAGCAGTTCTTC | TRBJ2-1 | TRBD2 | many | TRBV20-1
CASSLRLGQEETQYF | TGTGCCAGCAGTTTACGATTGGGCCAGGAAGAGACCCAGTACTTC | TRBJ2-5 | NA | many | TRBV27
CATSGQNNLNTEAFF | TGTGCCACCTCGGGACAGAATAACTTGAACACTGAAGCTTTCTTT | TRBJ1-1 | TRBD1 | few | TRBV19
CAWTGSLGVTGELFF | TGTGCCTGGACCGGGAGTCTAGGGGTCACCGGGGAGCTGTTTTTT | TRBJ2-2 | NA | many | TRBV30
CASSSRTSTRKRNEQFF | TGTGCCAGCAGCTCCCGGACTAGCACGAGGAAAAGGAATGAGCAGTTCTTC | TRBJ2-1 | TRBD2 | many | TRBV13
CASSQDEAGPYNSPLHF | TGTGCCAGCAGCCAAGATGAGGCAGGGCCCTATAATTCACCCCTCCACTTT | TRBJ1-6 | NA | many | TRBV3-1
CSVESRAEAFF | TGCAGCGTTGAAAGTCGGGCTGAAGCTTTCTTT | TRBJ1-1 | NA | many | TRBV29-1
CASSQDLPAGIDNEQFF | TGTGCCAGCAGCCAAGACCTCCCAGCGGGAATCGACAATGAGCAGTTCTTC | TRBJ2-1 | TRBD2 | NA | TRBV3-1
CASSQDTANYGYTF | TGTGCCAGCAGCCAAGACACCGCTAACTATGGCTACACCTTC | TRBJ1-2 | NA | many | TRBV3-1
CASSRGSEAFF | TGTGCCAGCAGCCGAGGGTCTGAAGCTTTCTTT | TRBJ1-1 | NA | few | TRBV6-1
CASRQGQGFSGNTIYF | TGTGCCAGCAGACAAGGACAGGGCTTCTCTGGAAACACCATATATTTT | TRBJ1-3 | TRBD1 | many | TRBV12-3/TRBV12-4
CASSTGTGLGYTF | TGTGCCAGCAGTACCGGGACAGGGCTTGGCTACACCTTC | TRBJ1-2 | TRBD1 | many | TRBV12-3/TRBV12-4
CSARDNLNTEAFF | TGCAGTGCTAGAGATAACTTGAACACTGAAGCTTTCTTT | TRBJ1-1 | NA | many | TRBV20-1
CASSISGRSTGELFF | TGTGCCAGCAGCATTAGCGGGAGAAGTACCGGGGAGCTGTTTTTT | TRBJ2-2 | TRBD2 | many | TRBV11-1
CAISPGTTSTDTQYF | TGTGCCATCAGTCCCGGGACCACTAGCACAGATACGCAGTATTTT | TRBJ2-3 | NA | NA | TRBV10-3
CASSQVGQGETQYF | TGTGCCAGCAGCCAAGTGGGACAGGGGGAGACCCAGTACTTC | TRBJ2-5 | TRBD1 | many | TRBV4-2
CAWREIGNTGELFF | TGTGCCTGGAGAGAGATAGGAAACACCGGGGAGCTGTTTTTT | TRBJ2-2 | NA | many | TRBV30
CASSVQADNTEAFF | TGTGCCAGCAGCGTACAAGCCGACAACACTGAAGCTTTCTTT | TRBJ1-1 | NA | NA | TRBV9
CASTTNRIMNTEAFF | TGTGCCAGCACCACGAACAGGATAATGAACACTGAAGCTTTCTTT | TRBJ1-1 | NA | few | TRBV7-9
CASSYSNSNEQYF | TGTGCCAGCAGTTACTCCAACAGCAACGAGCAGTACTTC | TRBJ2-7 | NA | few | TRBV6-5
CASSYSGPGVTNEKLFF | TGTGCCAGCAGTTACTCGGGCCCGGGCGTGACTAATGAAAAACTGTTTTTT | TRBJ1-4 | NA | few | TRBV6-5
CASSLGLGDEYYEQYF | TGTGCCAGCAGTTTAGGACTCGGGGACGAATACTACGAGCAGTACTTC | TRBJ2-7 | NA | few | TRBV12-3/TRBV12-4
CASSLGQGSYNEQFF | TGTGCCAGCAGCTTAGGGCAGGGCTCCTACAATGAGCAGTTCTTC | TRBJ2-1 | NA | many | TRBV7-2
CASSPKFGGELFF | TGTGCCAGCAGTCCCAAATTTGGCGGGGAGCTGTTTTTT | TRBJ2-2 | NA | few | TRBV28
CASSLDTVDNEQFF | TGTGCCAGCAGCTTAGACACGGTGGACAATGAGCAGTTCTTC | TRBJ2-1 | NA | few | TRBV7-9
CASSQDPGEQFF | TGTGCCAGCAGCCAAGATCCGGGGGAGCAGTTCTTC | TRBJ2-1 | NA | many | TRBV3-1
CATSRPGRDTGELFF | TGTGCCACCAGCAGACCGGGCAGAGACACCGGGGAGCTGTTTTTT | TRBJ2-2 | NA | NA | TRBV15
CASSRPGGASGNTIYF | TGTGCCAGCAGCCGCCCCGGGGGGGCCTCTGGAAACACCATATATTTT | TRBJ1-3 | NA | NA | TRBV3-1